A selection of T cell receptor beta chains follows, all from one sample in a study of blood T cells in healthy people across ages. TCRdb re-called the 5' RACE reads through MiXCR, storing one row per CDR3 protein. Of 1.8 million or so distinct CDR3 sequences detected, about two fifths appear once; the ten largest clones hold more than 20%. The sample comprised blood. The receptor source for this set is a human donor in good health. CDR3s include the opening cysteine and the closing phenylalanine or tryptophan. Each record gives: V gene, J gene, D gene, clone size, CDR3 DNA, CDR3 protein. A D gene is named only where the DNA matches it firmly. For some rows the clone size is stated as once, few or many, or as a class when expanded; others skip it.

>TRBV11-1|TRBJ2-5|-|-
TGTGCCAGCAGCAATGGCGACTCTCGGGAGACCCAGTACTTC
CASSNGDSRETQYF
>TRBV20-1|TRBJ2-6|-|few
TGCAGTGCCATCTCATGGGGTGTAAGTGGGGCCAACGTCCTGACTTTC
CSAISWGVSGANVLTF
>TRBV29-1|TRBJ2-5|-|few
TGCAGCGGCCGGGGGACAGCCACGGGTCCCAGACGAGAGACCCAGTACTTC
CSGRGTATGPRRETQYF
>TRBV20-1|TRBJ2-7|-|few
TGCAGTGCTAGAGATGGGAGGGGGGTCTACGAGCAGTACTTC
CSARDGRGVYEQYF
>TRBV4-3|TRBJ2-7|-|-
TGCGCCAGCAGCCAAGGGCCTCACTCAGAGTACGAGCAGTACTTC
CASSQGPHSEYEQYF
>TRBV4-3|TRBJ2-7|TRBD1|once
TGCACCAGCAGCCTGGACAGGGGAGACTACGAGCAGTACTTC
CTSSLDRGDYEQYF
>TRBV20-1|TRBJ2-7|-|few
TGCAGTGCTATTAACAGATTATACGAGCAGTACTTC
CSAINRLYEQYF
>TRBV29-1|TRBJ1-1|TRBD1|-
TGCAGCGCTCGACAGGGGAAGACTGAAGCTTTCTTT
CSARQGKTEAFF
>TRBV13|TRBJ2-5|TRBD2|few
TGTGCCAGCAGCCCCCGGGAGGGGGGAGAGACCCAGTGCTTC
CASSPREGGETQCF
>TRBV10-3|TRBJ2-5|TRBD1|few
TGTGCCATCAGTGACAGGGGGTTAGAGACCCAGTACTTC
CAISDRGLETQYF